Listed below are T cell receptor beta chains from one sample, sequenced in a study of CD8 T cells in Susac syndrome. Each CDR3 protein is one row after TCRdb ran MiXCR on the immunoSEQ multiplex PCR reads. Of about 440,000 distinct CDR3 sequences listed, approximately 89% are singletons. Sequencing was done on a sample of CD8+ T cells from PBMCs. These receptors all stem from a human donor with multiple sclerosis. Each CDR3 is given with its conserved first and last residue. The D gene is left open where the match is weak. Clone sizes are given selectively: once, few, many, or a class where the clone is expanded.

j_gene | d_gene | v_gene | abundance | CDR3nt | CDR3aa
TRBJ1-1 | NA | TRBV18 | few | TGTGCCAGCTCACCCCCGGTGGGAACTGAAGCTTTCTTT | CASSPPVGTEAFF
TRBJ1-1 | TRBD1 | TRBV27 | NA | TGTGCCAGCGGACCCTGGACAGGGGACACTGAAGCTTTCTTT | CASGPWTGDTEAFF
TRBJ2-7 | TRBD1 | TRBV27 | NA | TGTGCCAGCAGTTTGTCGGGACAGGGAAAATCCTACGAGCAGTACTTC | CASSLSGQGKSYEQYF
TRBJ2-5 | NA | TRBV4-1 | NA | TGCGCCAGCAGCCATCGGCTCGGGCTGCAAGAGACCCAGTACTTC | CASSHRLGLQETQYF
TRBJ2-6 | NA | TRBV6-5 | NA | TGTGCCAGCAGTTATGCCGGGGGTTCTGGGGCCAACGTCCTGACTTTC | CASSYAGGSGANVLTF
TRBJ1-5 | NA | TRBV5-6 | NA | TGTGCCAGCAGCTTGGGAGACAGGCGTGGCAATCAGCCCCAGCATTTT | CASSLGDRRGNQPQHF
TRBJ1-1 | TRBD1 | TRBV27 | NA | TGTGCCAGCAGTTTAGCAGGGGGCATTGGTGAAGCTTTCTTT | CASSLAGGIGEAFF
TRBJ2-1 | NA | TRBV9 | NA | TGTGCCAGCAGCGTAGAACCGTATAGCTCCTACAATGAGCAGTTCTTC | CASSVEPYSSYNEQFF
TRBJ2-1 | NA | TRBV27 | NA | TGTGCCAGCAGCCCCCGGGACCCTGGGCCCTACAATGAGCAGTTCTTC | CASSPRDPGPYNEQFF
TRBJ2-2 | NA | TRBV15 | NA | TGTGCCACCAGTAGGACATTGGGTACCGGGGAGCTGTTTTTT | CATSRTLGTGELFF
TRBJ1-1 | NA | TRBV27 | once | TGTGCCAGCAGCCCCTATCTAGAAGGTATGAACACTGAAGCTTTCTTT | CASSPYLEGMNTEAFF
TRBJ1-2 | NA | TRBV27 | NA | TGTGCCAGCAGTTCGACGGACAGCGGCCTCTATGGCTACACCTTC | CASSSTDSGLYGYTF
TRBJ2-2 | NA | TRBV6-4 | NA | TGTGCCAGCAGTGAAGACAGAGAACCCAACACCGGGGAGCTGTTTTTT | CASSEDREPNTGELFF
TRBJ1-1 | NA | TRBV25-1 | NA | TGTGCCAGCAGAGAGTTATATGACACTGAAGCTTTCTTT | CASRELYDTEAFF
TRBJ2-7 | NA | TRBV7-6 | NA | TGTGCCAGCAGCGTATCCGGGTCGGGCTCCTACGAGCAGTACTTC | CASSVSGSGSYEQYF
TRBJ2-5 | NA | TRBV28 | NA | TGTGCCAGCAGTATGGACACTGGGCCGGAGACCCAGTACTTC | CASSMDTGPETQYF
TRBJ1-3 | NA | TRBV5-1 | NA | TGCGCCAGCAGCTTGGCCGGGACTGGAAACACCATATATTTT | CASSLAGTGNTIYF
TRBJ2-2 | NA | TRBV27 | NA | TGTGCCAGCAGTTTCGCGGCGGACTCGAACACCGGGGAGCTGTTTTTT | CASSFAADSNTGELFF
TRBJ2-1 | NA | TRBV6-5 | NA | TGTGCCAGCAGTTATTTAGGACCGCGAGACTACAATGAGCAGTTCTTC | CASSYLGPRDYNEQFF
TRBJ2-7 | TRBD1 | TRBV18 | NA | TGTGCCAGCTCACCAGTGGGACAGGGAACCTACGAGCAGTACTTC | CASSPVGQGTYEQYF
TRBJ2-3 | NA | TRBV4-1 | NA | TGCGCCAGCAGCCAAGAACGGACGGACGTCCCTAGCACAGATACGCAGTATTTT | CASSQERTDVPSTDTQYF
TRBJ2-7 | TRBD2 | TRBV14 | NA | TGTGCCAGCAGCCAAGAGGCGGGAGATTTCTACGAGCAGTACTTC | CASSQEAGDFYEQYF
TRBJ1-4 | NA | TRBV9 | NA | TGTGCCAGCAGCGGAAGACAGGACACAACTAATGAAAAACTGTTTTTT | CASSGRQDTTNEKLFF
TRBJ2-1 | TRBD2 | TRBV12-3/TRBV12-4 | NA | TGTGCCAGCAGTCCCAAGCGGGGCCAGAACCAAGCGCGGAGCTCCTACAATGAGCAGTTCTTC | CASSPKRGQNQARSSYNEQFF
TRBJ2-7 | NA | TRBV7-9 | NA | TGTGCCAGCAGCTCGGCGGACATAACCCACTACGAGCAGTACTTC | CASSSADITHYEQYF